The rows below give T cell receptor beta chains drawn from one sample of a study of Ad26.COV2.S vaccination and SARS-CoV-2 variants. Profiled with immunoSEQ multiplex PCR; TCRdb holds only in-frame clones, not every one. Of roughly 300,000 clones in the sample, 75% to 90% were seen once. Sequenced material: peripheral blood, taken in a trial of Ad26.COV2.S vaccine versus placebo. These TCRs come from a person aged 18-65 years who received the Ad26.COV2.S COVID-19 vaccine or a placebo. Each CDR3 is given with its conserved first and last residue. Each record gives: CDR3 DNA, CDR3 protein, D gene, clone size, V gene, J gene. The D gene is left open where the match is weak. Rows give clone size only sometimes, using once, few, many, or a class for an expanded clone.

CDR3nt: TGTGCCAGCAGCTTGGGGCTAAGTTTGCCTGAAGCTTTCTTT; CDR3aa: CASSLGLSLPEAFF; d_gene: NA; abundance: NA; v_gene: TRBV5-6; j_gene: TRBJ1-1
CDR3nt: TGTGCCACCGGTACAACCAGAAACACAGATACGCAGTATTTT; CDR3aa: CATGTTRNTDTQYF; d_gene: NA; abundance: NA; v_gene: TRBV10-3; j_gene: TRBJ2-3
CDR3nt: TGCGCCAGCAGCTTGAACAGGATGGGTGGCTACACCTTC; CDR3aa: CASSLNRMGGYTF; d_gene: NA; abundance: NA; v_gene: TRBV5-1; j_gene: TRBJ1-2
CDR3nt: TGTGCCAGCCTGTCAGGGACTAGCGAGGGCTCTGGGGCCAACGTCCTGACTTTC; CDR3aa: CASLSGTSEGSGANVLTF; d_gene: TRBD2; abundance: NA; v_gene: TRBV11-2; j_gene: TRBJ2-6
CDR3nt: TGTGCCAGCAGCCCATTGGGCGGGACAGGAACGTTCTTC; CDR3aa: CASSPLGGTGTFF; d_gene: TRBD1; abundance: NA; v_gene: TRBV7-2; j_gene: TRBJ2-1
CDR3nt: TGTGCCAGCAAAAGAGCGGGCCACACGAACACCGGGGAGCTGTTTTTT; CDR3aa: CASKRAGHTNTGELFF; d_gene: NA; abundance: NA; v_gene: TRBV27; j_gene: TRBJ2-2
CDR3nt: TGTGCCACCATGGGACCCGAGATGAACACTGAAGCTTTCTTT; CDR3aa: CATMGPEMNTEAFF; d_gene: NA; abundance: NA; v_gene: TRBV24-1; j_gene: TRBJ1-1
CDR3nt: TGTGCCAGCAGTTACGGGGGAGCCCCCACAGATACGCAGTATTTT; CDR3aa: CASSYGGAPTDTQYF; d_gene: NA; abundance: NA; v_gene: TRBV6-2/TRBV6-3; j_gene: TRBJ2-3
CDR3nt: TGTGCCAGCAGCGTAAGGGGCGGGGCCGACAATGAGCAGTTCTTC; CDR3aa: CASSVRGGADNEQFF; d_gene: NA; abundance: NA; v_gene: TRBV9; j_gene: TRBJ2-1
CDR3nt: TGTGCCAGCAGCTTGAGACAGGGGGCGGGAAATGAGCAGTTCTTC; CDR3aa: CASSLRQGAGNEQFF; d_gene: TRBD1; abundance: NA; v_gene: TRBV5-5; j_gene: TRBJ2-1
CDR3nt: TGTGCCAGCAGCCCGTTCTCGGCGCCTGTTCTTTCGCGGAACACTGAAGCTTTCTTT; CDR3aa: CASSPFSAPVLSRNTEAFF; d_gene: NA; abundance: NA; v_gene: TRBV7-9; j_gene: TRBJ1-1
CDR3nt: TGTGCCAGCAGCCCCGGGAGCCCAAACTCCTACGAGCAGTACTTC; CDR3aa: CASSPGSPNSYEQYF; d_gene: NA; abundance: few; v_gene: TRBV3-1/TRBV3-2; j_gene: TRBJ2-7
CDR3nt: TGTGCCAGCAGCCAAGTCGACTTCACAGATACGCAGTATTTT; CDR3aa: CASSQVDFTDTQYF; d_gene: NA; abundance: NA; v_gene: TRBV3-1/TRBV3-2; j_gene: TRBJ2-3
CDR3nt: TGTGCCAGCAGGATAGCGGGATCGAACACCGGGGAGCTGTTTTTT; CDR3aa: CASRIAGSNTGELFF; d_gene: TRBD2; abundance: NA; v_gene: TRBV28; j_gene: TRBJ2-2
CDR3nt: TGTGCCAGCAGGGATCGGTCAAGGGGCACTAATGAAAAACTGTTTTTT; CDR3aa: CASRDRSRGTNEKLFF; d_gene: NA; abundance: NA; v_gene: TRBV21-1; j_gene: TRBJ1-4
CDR3nt: TGTGCCAGCAGCTTAGCAGGAGTTAATCAGCCCCAGCATTTT; CDR3aa: CASSLAGVNQPQHF; d_gene: NA; abundance: NA; v_gene: TRBV7-9; j_gene: TRBJ1-5
CDR3nt: TGTGCCAGCAGCGTAGGGGTGGGCGGGTTTGAGCAGTACTTC; CDR3aa: CASSVGVGGFEQYF; d_gene: NA; abundance: NA; v_gene: TRBV9; j_gene: TRBJ2-7
CDR3nt: TGTGCCAGCAGCTGGGGACGGTCGGCTTTCTTT; CDR3aa: CASSWGRSAFF; d_gene: NA; abundance: NA; v_gene: TRBV5-8; j_gene: TRBJ1-1
CDR3nt: TGTGCCAGCAGCCAACGGGTTACTGAAGCTTTCTTT; CDR3aa: CASSQRVTEAFF; d_gene: NA; abundance: few; v_gene: TRBV3-1/TRBV3-2; j_gene: TRBJ1-1
CDR3nt: TGTGCCAGCAGCCAAGAGTTTAATGAAAAACTGTTTTTT; CDR3aa: CASSQEFNEKLFF; d_gene: NA; abundance: NA; v_gene: TRBV16; j_gene: TRBJ1-4
CDR3nt: TGTGCCAGCAGTTTTGGGGACCAAGAGACCCAGTACTTC; CDR3aa: CASSFGDQETQYF; d_gene: NA; abundance: NA; v_gene: TRBV12-3/TRBV12-4; j_gene: TRBJ2-5
CDR3nt: TGTGCCAGCAGCTTACAGGGGGGGGTCAAAAACATTCAGTACTTC; CDR3aa: CASSLQGGVKNIQYF; d_gene: NA; abundance: NA; v_gene: TRBV7-6; j_gene: TRBJ2-4
CDR3nt: TGTGCCAGCAGTACCGGGACCGATGAAAAACTGTTTTTT; CDR3aa: CASSTGTDEKLFF; d_gene: NA; abundance: NA; v_gene: TRBV28; j_gene: TRBJ1-4
CDR3nt: TGTGCCAGCAGTTACTTGACAGGGGGCTGGGGGCGTTCCTACAATGAGCAGTTCTTC; CDR3aa: CASSYLTGGWGRSYNEQFF; d_gene: TRBD1; abundance: NA; v_gene: TRBV6-7; j_gene: TRBJ2-1
CDR3nt: TGTGCCAGCAGCCAAATGAACACTGAAGCTTTCTTT; CDR3aa: CASSQMNTEAFF; d_gene: NA; abundance: NA; v_gene: TRBV3-1/TRBV3-2; j_gene: TRBJ1-1
CDR3nt: TGTGCCAGCAGCTCTTTTAAGGGGGCTGGTGAAAAACTGTTTTTT; CDR3aa: CASSSFKGAGEKLFF; d_gene: TRBD1; abundance: NA; v_gene: TRBV7-9; j_gene: TRBJ1-4
CDR3nt: TGCAGTGCTAGGGCCTACAATGAGCAGTTCTTC; CDR3aa: CSARAYNEQFF; d_gene: NA; abundance: NA; v_gene: TRBV20-1; j_gene: TRBJ2-1
CDR3nt: TGTGCCAGCAGTGAATGGGGCAGGGGTTCATCCGAGCAGTACTTC; CDR3aa: CASSEWGRGSSEQYF; d_gene: NA; abundance: NA; v_gene: TRBV6-1; j_gene: TRBJ2-7
CDR3nt: TGTGCCAGCCATCATAGGTCTGGAAACACCATATATTTT; CDR3aa: CASHHRSGNTIYF; d_gene: NA; abundance: few; v_gene: TRBV28; j_gene: TRBJ1-3
CDR3nt: TGTGCCAGCTCACCCGCCGGGACAGGGAACACCGGGGAGCTGTTTTTT; CDR3aa: CASSPAGTGNTGELFF; d_gene: TRBD1; abundance: NA; v_gene: TRBV18; j_gene: TRBJ2-2
CDR3nt: TGTGCCAGCAGTTTCAGTGTTAGCTCCTATAATTCACCCCTCCACTTT; CDR3aa: CASSFSVSSYNSPLHF; d_gene: NA; abundance: NA; v_gene: TRBV6-5; j_gene: TRBJ1-6
CDR3nt: TGCGCCAGCAGCCACCCACAGGGAACTGAAGCTTTCTTT; CDR3aa: CASSHPQGTEAFF; d_gene: NA; abundance: NA; v_gene: TRBV4-3; j_gene: TRBJ1-1
CDR3nt: TGTGCCAGCAGTGGACTAGCGGGGGGCTACGAGCAGTACTTC; CDR3aa: CASSGLAGGYEQYF; d_gene: TRBD2; abundance: NA; v_gene: TRBV25-1; j_gene: TRBJ2-7
CDR3nt: TGCGCCAGCAGCCATACAGGGGAGATTGATTCACCCCTCCACTTT; CDR3aa: CASSHTGEIDSPLHF; d_gene: TRBD1; abundance: few; v_gene: TRBV5-1; j_gene: TRBJ1-6
CDR3nt: TGTGCCAGCAGTGTTGAGGGGTCCTACGAGCAGTACTTC; CDR3aa: CASSVEGSYEQYF; d_gene: NA; abundance: NA; v_gene: TRBV2; j_gene: TRBJ2-7
CDR3nt: TGTGCCAGCAGCTCCCCCCCGACCCACGAGCAGTACTTC; CDR3aa: CASSSPPTHEQYF; d_gene: NA; abundance: NA; v_gene: TRBV12-3/TRBV12-4; j_gene: TRBJ2-7
CDR3nt: TGTGCCAGCAGCTCCAGCGGGACAAGCCTTTACTATGGCTACACCTTC; CDR3aa: CASSSSGTSLYYGYTF; d_gene: NA; abundance: NA; v_gene: TRBV3-1/TRBV3-2; j_gene: TRBJ1-2
CDR3nt: TGTGCCAGCAGCGGAGGGGGGACTAGCGGGAGCGGTGAGCAGTTCTTC; CDR3aa: CASSGGGTSGSGEQFF; d_gene: TRBD2; abundance: NA; v_gene: TRBV4-2; j_gene: TRBJ2-1
CDR3nt: TGTGCCAGCAGCTTGGGACTATTCAATGAGCAGTTCTTC; CDR3aa: CASSLGLFNEQFF; d_gene: NA; abundance: NA; v_gene: TRBV5-6; j_gene: TRBJ2-1
CDR3nt: TGTGCCAGCAGCTTAGCAAGCGGCCCCTACGAGCAGTACTTC; CDR3aa: CASSLASGPYEQYF; d_gene: NA; abundance: NA; v_gene: TRBV11-1; j_gene: TRBJ2-7
CDR3nt: TGTGCCAGCAGCCCCGGACTAATAGGCGAGCAGTACTTC; CDR3aa: CASSPGLIGEQYF; d_gene: NA; abundance: NA; v_gene: TRBV7-2; j_gene: TRBJ2-7
CDR3nt: TGTGCCAGTACCAGATCCGGAAACACCATATATTTT; CDR3aa: CASTRSGNTIYF; d_gene: NA; abundance: NA; v_gene: TRBV19; j_gene: TRBJ1-3
CDR3nt: TGTGCCAGTAGAAAGGGACTATCCCACACCGGGGAGCTGTTTTTT; CDR3aa: CASRKGLSHTGELFF; d_gene: TRBD2; abundance: NA; v_gene: TRBV19; j_gene: TRBJ2-2
CDR3nt: TGTGCCAGCAGGGGGGTCTGGGGCCTCTCTGGAAACACCATATATTTT; CDR3aa: CASRGVWGLSGNTIYF; d_gene: NA; abundance: NA; v_gene: TRBV28; j_gene: TRBJ1-3
CDR3nt: TGTGCCAGCAAGCTAACAGGGGTTGGCACTGAAGCTTTCTTT; CDR3aa: CASKLTGVGTEAFF; d_gene: TRBD1; abundance: few; v_gene: TRBV6-5; j_gene: TRBJ1-1
CDR3nt: TGTGCCAGCAGTCTTGGGGGCAATGAGCAGTTCTTC; CDR3aa: CASSLGGNEQFF; d_gene: NA; abundance: NA; v_gene: TRBV12-3/TRBV12-4; j_gene: TRBJ2-1